Described below is a single T cell receptor beta chain sequence and its context. The antigen remains undetermined. CDR1 is KGHSH, CDR2 LQKENI, per germline. This CDR3 comprises 16 residues. J lost 0 bases, V lost 6 bases, and 5 bases had no gene match. The data are from a study of cytomegalovirus exposure and HLA in healthy donors. Donors likely had unrecorded immune exposures despite being nominally healthy when sampled. PCR primers comprised 60 Vbeta and 13 Jbeta primers. Sequencing was performed with immunoSEQ multiplex PCR; in TCRdb, only in-frame clones are kept and a portion is missing. The sample has about 130,000 clones; roughly four fifths are singletons. Notes on the study in general: Across all donors, roughly uniform sequencing depth was an assumption of the presence/absence analyses. In a later analysis, approximately 18,000 TCR beta sequences were associated with HLA alleles at 0.05 false discovery rate.

Sequenced sample: PBMCs. The chain links TRBV18 to TRBJ2-7, with TRBD2 matching over 13 bases. This clonotype originated in a man aged 25 to 45 in good health and CMV-seronegative. Here the CDR3 DNA reads TGTGCCAGCTCGCAAGGACTAGCGGGAGTCTCCTACGAGCAGTACTTC. As protein: CASSQGLAGVSYEQYF.